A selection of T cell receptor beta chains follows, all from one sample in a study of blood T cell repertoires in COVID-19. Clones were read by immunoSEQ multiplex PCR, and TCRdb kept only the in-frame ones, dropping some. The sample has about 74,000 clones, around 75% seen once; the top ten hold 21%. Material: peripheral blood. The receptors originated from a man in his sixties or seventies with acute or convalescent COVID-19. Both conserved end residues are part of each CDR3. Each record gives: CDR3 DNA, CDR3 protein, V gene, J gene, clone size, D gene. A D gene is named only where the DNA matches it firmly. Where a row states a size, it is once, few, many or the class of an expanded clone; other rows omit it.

cdr3_nt: TGTGCCAGCAGCGTAGACGGGAGGGCCCAAAACATTCAGTACTTC
cdr3_aa: CASSVDGRAQNIQYF
v_call: TRBV9
j_call: TRBJ2-4
clone_size: .
d_call: TRBD2

cdr3_nt: TGTGCCATCAGTGACGCTAGCGTCAGCTCCTACGAGCAGTACTTC
cdr3_aa: CAISDASVSSYEQYF
v_call: TRBV10-3
j_call: TRBJ2-7
clone_size: few
d_call: .

cdr3_nt: TGTGCCAGCTCACCAGACAGGGGGGGTGAAAAACTGTTTTTT
cdr3_aa: CASSPDRGGEKLFF
v_call: TRBV18
j_call: TRBJ1-4
clone_size: .
d_call: TRBD1

cdr3_nt: TGTGCCAGCAAAGGGGGACAGGACGAAGGGGATAGCAATCAGCCCCAGCATTTT
cdr3_aa: CASKGGQDEGDSNQPQHF
v_call: TRBV2
j_call: TRBJ1-5
clone_size: .
d_call: TRBD1

cdr3_nt: TGTGCCAGCAGCCCCCGGACAGGGAATTCACCCCTCCACTTT
cdr3_aa: CASSPRTGNSPLHF
v_call: TRBV13
j_call: TRBJ1-6
clone_size: .
d_call: TRBD1

cdr3_nt: TGTGCCAGCAGCTTCGCCCCGGCGGGCTATGGCTACACCTTC
cdr3_aa: CASSFAPAGYGYTF
v_call: TRBV5-4
j_call: TRBJ1-2
clone_size: few
d_call: .

cdr3_nt: TGTGCCAGCAGCGTAGGACAGCCCTACACCGGGGAGCTGTTTTTT
cdr3_aa: CASSVGQPYTGELFF
v_call: TRBV9
j_call: TRBJ2-2
clone_size: .
d_call: .

cdr3_nt: TGCAGTGCTAGTCGGTCGGACAAGATGCTCTACAATGAGCAGTTCTTC
cdr3_aa: CSASRSDKMLYNEQFF
v_call: TRBV20-1
j_call: TRBJ2-1
clone_size: few
d_call: .

cdr3_nt: TGTGCCAGCACCCCCGGACAGGGGATAAACACCATATATTTT
cdr3_aa: CASTPGQGINTIYF
v_call: TRBV9
j_call: TRBJ1-3
clone_size: .
d_call: TRBD1

cdr3_nt: TGTGCCAGCAGGACTACCTTTCCTAGGGGACAAGAAGCTTTCTTT
cdr3_aa: CASRTTFPRGQEAFF
v_call: TRBV6-5
j_call: TRBJ1-1
clone_size: .
d_call: .

cdr3_nt: TGTGCCAGCATCCGACAGGGGACCACTGAAGCTTTCTTT
cdr3_aa: CASIRQGTTEAFF
v_call: TRBV27
j_call: TRBJ1-1
clone_size: .
d_call: TRBD1

cdr3_nt: TGTGCCAGCAGTTTACCCACTACTAGCGGGAGAGGGAGAGGGGAGCTGTTTTTT
cdr3_aa: CASSLPTTSGRGRGELFF
v_call: TRBV28
j_call: TRBJ2-2
clone_size: once
d_call: TRBD2

cdr3_nt: TGTGCCAGCAGTGAACCCCCGGGACAGGACAATCAGCCCCAGCATTTT
cdr3_aa: CASSEPPGQDNQPQHF
v_call: TRBV2
j_call: TRBJ1-5
clone_size: .
d_call: TRBD1

cdr3_nt: TGTGCCAGCAGTGATCCCGGGATTACCTCCTACGAGCAGTACTTC
cdr3_aa: CASSDPGITSYEQYF
v_call: TRBV6-1
j_call: TRBJ2-7
clone_size: .
d_call: .

cdr3_nt: TGTGCCAGCAGCTTGGTGACAGGGTTTGCACCCCTCCACTTT
cdr3_aa: CASSLVTGFAPLHF
v_call: TRBV5-6
j_call: TRBJ1-6
clone_size: few
d_call: TRBD1

cdr3_nt: TGTGCCAGCTCACCGACTCCGCTGGACAGCTCTGGAAACACCATATATTTT
cdr3_aa: CASSPTPLDSSGNTIYF
v_call: TRBV18
j_call: TRBJ1-3
clone_size: .
d_call: .